These 19 T cell receptor beta chains share one sample of origin, sequenced in a study of molecular identifiers for immune sequencing clone quantification. In TCRdb, the PCR reads were re-called with MiXCR into one record per CDR3 protein. The sample has about 640,000 distinct CDR3 sequences; less than 20% are singletons. Specimen: naive CD8+ T cells from blood, with Jurkat cell RNA spiked in. Specified subset: FACS-sorted CD8+CD4-CCR7+CD45RA+ naive T cells. These receptors came from a human donor in good health. Some libraries in this study had Jurkat cell RNA spiked in.

This clonotype came up many times. The chain has TRBV7-9 and TRBJ2-7; 9 bases align to TRBD2. J lost 5 bases, V lost 4 bases, and 6 bases had no gene match. CDR3 size: 14 residues. The germline CDR1 and CDR2 sequences are SEHNR and FQNEAQ (reference sequence). Here the CDR3 reads CASSSVAGVNEQYF. The CDR3 coding sequence is TGTGCCAGCAGCTCAGTAGCGGGAGTTAACGAGCAGTACTTC.

As to this clonotype: This likely reflects a read error, since a far larger clone is one base away. The J gene is TRBJ1-1, the V gene TRBV5-1; D is undetermined. This CDR3 comprises 13 residues. With 3 bases removed from V and 2 bases from J, the gap between germline ends came to 8 bases. Germline values: CDR1 SGHRS, CDR2 YFSETQ. CDR3 bases: TGCGCCAGCAGCTGGGGTACAAACACTGAAGCTTTCTTT. Its translation: CASSWGTNTEAFF.

On this clonotype itself: A much larger clone lies a single base off, so this may be a read error. This chain joins TRBV4-3 and TRBJ2-7; no clear D gene. CDR3 length: 15 amino acids. The V and J ends lost 1 base and 2 bases respectively, with 12 bases between them. Per germline, CDR1 LGHNA and CDR2 YSLEER. The CDR3 protein is CASSQGLLVAYEQYF. The CDR3 coding sequence is TGCGCCAGCAGCCAAGGGCTACTCGTCGCCTACGAGCAGTACTTC.

This clonotype was seen repeatedly, ten times or more. The rearrangement joins TRBV19 to TRBJ1-2, with unresolved D. The CDR3 contains 14 residues. V gave up 3 bases and J gave up 8 bases, with 16 bases separating them. Germline V CDR1 and CDR2: LNHDA, SQIVND (reference sequence). The CDR3 region has the DNA TGTGCCAGTAGTATTAGTGCGGTCTTAGACGGCTACACCTTC. This translates into CASSISAVLDGYTF.

The V gene is TRBV12-5, the J gene TRBJ1-1; no firm D call. CDR3 length: 12 residues. V lost 3 bases and J 13 bases, leaving 15 bases between the germline ends. CDR1 is LGHNT, CDR2 FRNRAP, per germline. The CDR3 here is CASGFVNTEFFF. The CDR3, as DNA: TGTGCTAGTGGTTTCGTGAACACTGAATTTTTCTTT.

This clonotype was seen ten or more times. The rearrangement links TRBV20-1 to TRBJ2-7, with D tentatively TRBD1 (6 bases). V gave up 2 bases and J gave up 2 bases, with 10 bases separating them. Looked up from germline, CDR1 is DFQATT and CDR2 is SNEGSKA (reference sequence). This CDR3 spans 13 amino acids. As DNA, the CDR3 is TGCAGTGCTAGACCTGGGACAACCTACGAGCAGTACTTC. This encodes CSARPGTTYEQYF.

This clonotype was recorded at least ten times. The V call is TRBV29-1, the J call TRBJ2-7; 10 nucleotides line up with TRBD2. Germline values: CDR1 SQVTM, CDR2 ANQGSEA. CDR3 size: 13 residues. The junction had 10 bases not matched to a gene; V was cut back by 8 bases and J by 6 bases. The CDR3 DNA sequence: TGCAGCACATGGACTAGCGGAGCCGCCGAGCAGTACTTC. Protein sequence: CSTWTSGAAEQYF.

The V gene is TRBV12-3 or TRBV12-4, the J gene TRBJ2-2; D perhaps matches TRBD1 (6 bases). There are 14 residues in the CDR3. V lost 2 bases and J 3 bases, leaving 7 bases between the germline ends. CDR3 sequence reads: CASSLQGHTGELFF. The DNA for the CDR3 is TGTGCCAGCAGTTTACAGGGGCACACCGGGGAGCTGTTTTTT.

This clonotype occurred a few times. The chain links TRBV9 to TRBJ2-2; 8 bases match TRBD2. Germline V gene lookup returns CDR1 SGDLS and CDR2 YYNGEE. The CDR3 loop spans 17 amino acids. With 6 bases clipped from V and 5 bases from J, the junction kept 15 bases outside the gene matches. CDR3 DNA: TGTGCCAGCAACCTTCGCGGGGGGCCTTCTGGGACCGGGGAGCTGTTTTTT. It yields the protein CASNLRGGPSGTGELFF.

The rearrangement uses TRBV6-6 and TRBJ1-4; 8 bases map to TRBD1. Germline assignment: CDR1 MNHNY and CDR2 SVGAGI (reference sequence). CDR3 length: 18 amino acids. V gave up 0 bases and J gave up 8 bases; unmatched junction bases: 14. DNA of the CDR3: TGTGCCAGCAGTTACTCCCCCATCAGGGGGCGGGTATCAGAAAAACTGTTTTTT. It translates to CASSYSPIRGRVSEKLFF.

This clonotype was seen ten or more times. J is TRBJ2-7 and V is TRBV4-2; the D gene is possibly TRBD1 (5 bases). Germline values: CDR1 LGHNA, CDR2 YNFKEQ. Trimming stripped 0 bases from V and 3 bases from J, with 9 bases between. CDR3 length: 14 residues. For the CDR3, the DNA is TGTGCCAGCAGCCAAGAGCGACAGAACTACGAGCAGTACTTC. Translating gives CASSQERQNYEQYF.

Concerning this clonotype: This sequence may be a read error, since a much larger clone differs from it by one base. The chain has TRBV5-1 and TRBJ1-1; TRBD1 is a possible D gene (6 bases). V dropped 6 bases and J dropped 11 bases, with 14 bases sitting between them. CDR3 length equals 11 residues. Germline V CDR1 and CDR2: SGHRS, YFSETQ. The CDR3 here is CASNFGTQAFF. The CDR3 DNA follows: TGCGCCAGCAACTTTGGGACACAGGCTTTCTTT.

This clonotype was observed a handful of times. CDR3 region: CASATGGGQGYEQYF. In DNA form, the CDR3 reads TGTGCCAGCGCCACCGGAGGGGGCCAAGGCTACGAGCAGTACTTC. V gene TRBV13 combines with J gene TRBJ2-7; D might be TRBD1 (7 bases). Germline V gene sequence: CDR1 PRHDT, CDR2 FYEKMQ (reference sequence). This CDR3 has 15 residues. With 8 bases removed from V and 3 bases from J, the gap between germline ends came to 20 bases.

This clonotype was seen at least ten times. The genes are TRBV6-5 and TRBJ1-1, with 9 nucleotides matching TRBD1. J was trimmed by 4 bases and V by 8 bases; bases with no gene match: 5. The germline V gene has CDR1 MNHEY and CDR2 SVGAGI. The CDR3 contains 13 residues. The CDR3, as DNA: TGTGCCAGCTTCCTGACAGGGGGCACTGAAGCTTTCTTT. Protein: CASFLTGGTEAFF.

Worth noting for this clonotype: A read error may explain this, as a much larger clone is one base away. The CDR3 region is CASNAGMDPTEAFF. CDR3 in DNA: TGTGCCAGCAACGCGGGGATGGACCCCACTGAAGCTTTCTTT. This chain uses TRBV7-9 with TRBJ1-1; D is uncertain. With 7 bases removed from V and 4 bases from J, the gap between germline ends came to 16 bases. Germline values: CDR1 SEHNR, CDR2 FQNEAQ (reference sequence). The CDR3 totals 14 residues.

The CDR3 here is CASSYQREGSYEQYF. In DNA, the CDR3 is TGTGCCAGCAGTTACCAGCGGGAGGGCTCCTACGAGCAGTACTTC. The chain joins TRBV27 to TRBJ2-7; 10 bases fit TRBD2. This CDR3 has 15 amino acids. CDR1 MNHEY and CDR2 SMNVEV come from the germline V gene (reference sequence). The J segment lost 0 bases and the V segment lost 4 bases, leaving 3 bases of the junction unmatched.

For this clonotype: This may stem from a read error, because a much larger clone lies one nucleotide away. The chain joins TRBV30 to TRBJ2-7, with D tentatively TRBD1 (6 bases). Germline V gives CDR1 GTSNPN, CDR2 SVGIG (reference sequence). This CDR3 comprises 14 residues. This CDR3 is CACPRPGHPYERYF. DNA for the CDR3: TGTGCCTGTCCCCGGCCGGGACACCCCTACGAGCGGTACTTC.

Remarks on this clonotype: A much more abundant neighbour one base away suggests this may be a read error. CDR3 loop: CASGQGSHLMETQYF. In nucleotides, the CDR3 is TGTGCCAGCGGCCAAGGTTCCCATCTTATGGAGACCCAGTACTTC. This chain uses TRBV14 with TRBJ2-5, with D uncertain. The CDR3 loop spans 15 amino acids. CDR1 is SGHDN and CDR2 is FVKESK in the germline V gene.

The rearrangement uses TRBV5-1 and TRBJ2-7; 13 bases map to TRBD2. V shed 4 bases and J 3 bases; nucleotides not matched to a gene: 10. Germline lookup yields CDR1 SGHRS and CDR2 YFSETQ. This CDR3 contains 17 residues. The CDR3 DNA sequence: TGCGCCAGCAGCCCCCCGGCCGGGACTAGCGGGAACTACGAGCAGTACTTC. Its translation is CASSPPAGTSGNYEQYF.